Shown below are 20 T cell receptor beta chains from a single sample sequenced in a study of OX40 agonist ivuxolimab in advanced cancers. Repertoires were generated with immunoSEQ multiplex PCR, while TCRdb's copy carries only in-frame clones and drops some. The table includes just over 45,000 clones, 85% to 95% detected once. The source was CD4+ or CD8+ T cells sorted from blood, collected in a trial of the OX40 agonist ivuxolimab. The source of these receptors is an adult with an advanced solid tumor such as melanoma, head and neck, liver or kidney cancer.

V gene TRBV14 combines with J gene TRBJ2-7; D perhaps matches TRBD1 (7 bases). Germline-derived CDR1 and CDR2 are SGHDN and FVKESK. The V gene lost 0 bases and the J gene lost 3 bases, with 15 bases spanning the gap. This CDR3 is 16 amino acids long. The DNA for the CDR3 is TGTGCCAGCAGCCAAGATCCGGGGGACAGAAACTACGAGCAGTACTTC. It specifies CASSQDPGDRNYEQYF.

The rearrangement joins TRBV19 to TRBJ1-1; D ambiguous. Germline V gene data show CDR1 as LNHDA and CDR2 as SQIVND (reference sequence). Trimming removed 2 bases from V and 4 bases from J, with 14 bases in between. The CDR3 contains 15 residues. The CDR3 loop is CASSIYSDGVTEAFF. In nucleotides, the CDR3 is TGTGCCAGTAGTATATACAGTGACGGGGTCACTGAAGCTTTCTTT.

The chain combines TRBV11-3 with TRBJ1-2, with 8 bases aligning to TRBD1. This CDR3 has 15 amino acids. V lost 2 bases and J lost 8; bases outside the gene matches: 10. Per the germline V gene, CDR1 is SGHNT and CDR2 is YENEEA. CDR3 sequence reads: CASSLSRGRGPGYTF. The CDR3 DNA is TGTGCCAGCAGCTTAAGTCGCGGCAGGGGGCCAGGCTACACCTTC.

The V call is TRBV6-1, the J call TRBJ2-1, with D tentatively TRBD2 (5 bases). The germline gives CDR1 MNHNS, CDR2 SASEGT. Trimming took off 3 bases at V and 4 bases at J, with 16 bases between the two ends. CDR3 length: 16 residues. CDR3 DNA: TGTGCCAGCAGTGATAAGAGGGCAGGCTCTTACAATGAGCAGTTCTTC. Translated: CASSDKRAGSYNEQFF.

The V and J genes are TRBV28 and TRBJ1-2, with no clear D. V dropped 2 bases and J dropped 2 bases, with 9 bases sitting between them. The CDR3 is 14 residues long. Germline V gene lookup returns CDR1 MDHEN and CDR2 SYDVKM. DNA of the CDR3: TGTGCCAGCAGTTTAAGGCCCCAAAACTATGGCTACACCTTC. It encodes CASSLRPQNYGYTF.

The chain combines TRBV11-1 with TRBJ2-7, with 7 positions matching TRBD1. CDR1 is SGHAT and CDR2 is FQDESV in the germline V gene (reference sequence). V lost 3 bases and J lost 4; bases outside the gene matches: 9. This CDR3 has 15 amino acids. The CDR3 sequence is CASSFPRGRAYEQYF. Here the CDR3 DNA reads TGTGCCAGCAGCTTCCCCAGGGGGAGAGCGTACGAGCAGTACTTC.

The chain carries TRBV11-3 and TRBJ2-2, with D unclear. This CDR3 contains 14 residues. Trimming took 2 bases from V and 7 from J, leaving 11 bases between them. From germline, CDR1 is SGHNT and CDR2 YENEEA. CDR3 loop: CASSLYDGGGELFF. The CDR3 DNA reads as TGTGCCAGCAGCTTATACGACGGTGGCGGGGAGCTGTTTTTT.

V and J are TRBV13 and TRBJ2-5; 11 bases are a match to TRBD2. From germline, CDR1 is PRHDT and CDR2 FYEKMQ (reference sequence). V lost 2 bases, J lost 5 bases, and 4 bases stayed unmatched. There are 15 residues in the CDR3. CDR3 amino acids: CASSLPSSGRETQYF. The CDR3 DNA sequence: TGTGCCAGCAGCTTACCGTCTAGCGGGAGGGAGACCCAGTACTTC.

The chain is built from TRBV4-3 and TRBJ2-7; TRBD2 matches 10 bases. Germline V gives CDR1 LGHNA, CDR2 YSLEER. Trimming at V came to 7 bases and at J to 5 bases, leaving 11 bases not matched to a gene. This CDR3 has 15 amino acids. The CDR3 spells CASKAGTSDGNEQYF. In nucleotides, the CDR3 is TGCGCCAGCAAAGCGGGGACTAGCGATGGGAACGAGCAGTACTTC.

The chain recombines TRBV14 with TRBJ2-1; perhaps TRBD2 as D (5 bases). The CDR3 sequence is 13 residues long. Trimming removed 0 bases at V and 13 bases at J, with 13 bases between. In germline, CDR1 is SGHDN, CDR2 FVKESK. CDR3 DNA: TGTGCCAGCAGCCAAGATTCCAGCGGCCTCCAGTTCTTC. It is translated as CASSQDSSGLQFF.

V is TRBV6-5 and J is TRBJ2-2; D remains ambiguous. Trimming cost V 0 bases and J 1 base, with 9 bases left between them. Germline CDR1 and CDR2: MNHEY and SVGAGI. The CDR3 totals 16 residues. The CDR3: CASSYSETMNTGELFF. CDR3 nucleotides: TGTGCCAGCAGTTACTCGGAGACAATGAACACCGGGGAGCTGTTTTTT.

CDR3 sequence (DNA): TGTGCCAGCGAGGACAGTCTGTCGGGCTCACCCCTCCACTTT. Translating it yields CASEDSLSGSPLHF. The V call is TRBV2, the J call TRBJ1-6, with a tentative D call TRBD1 (6 bases). V was cut by 8 bases and J by 10 bases, with 18 bases left in between. The germline gives CDR1 SNHLY, CDR2 FYNNEI. This CDR3 has 14 residues.

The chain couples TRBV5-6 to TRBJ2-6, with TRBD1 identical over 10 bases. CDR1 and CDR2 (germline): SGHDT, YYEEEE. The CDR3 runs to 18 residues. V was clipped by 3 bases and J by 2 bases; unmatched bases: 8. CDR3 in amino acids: CASSSSGTGAPGANVLTF. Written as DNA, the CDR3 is TGTGCCAGCAGCTCTTCCGGGACAGGGGCTCCTGGGGCCAACGTCCTGACTTTC.

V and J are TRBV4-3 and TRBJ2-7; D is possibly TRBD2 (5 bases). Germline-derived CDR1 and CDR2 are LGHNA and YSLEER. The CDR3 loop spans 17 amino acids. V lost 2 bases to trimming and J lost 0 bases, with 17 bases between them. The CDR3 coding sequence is TGCGCCAGCAGCCAATCTTATAGAAGCGGTTACTCCTACGAGCAGTACTTC. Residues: CASSQSYRSGYSYEQYF.

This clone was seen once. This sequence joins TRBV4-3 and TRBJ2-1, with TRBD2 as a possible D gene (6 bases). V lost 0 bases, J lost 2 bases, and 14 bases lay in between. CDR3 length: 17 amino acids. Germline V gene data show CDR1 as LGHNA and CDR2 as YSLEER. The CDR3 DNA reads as TGCGCCAGCAGCCAAGATGGTAGCGGAGGGGCCTACAATGAGCAGTTCTTC. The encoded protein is CASSQDGSGGAYNEQFF.

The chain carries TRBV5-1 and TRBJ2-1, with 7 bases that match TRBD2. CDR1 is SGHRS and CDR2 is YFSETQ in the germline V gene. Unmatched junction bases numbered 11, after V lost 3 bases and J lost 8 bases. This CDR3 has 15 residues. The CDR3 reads CASSSTWREFHEQFF. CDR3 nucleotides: TGCGCCAGCAGCTCCACTTGGCGGGAGTTCCATGAGCAGTTCTTC.

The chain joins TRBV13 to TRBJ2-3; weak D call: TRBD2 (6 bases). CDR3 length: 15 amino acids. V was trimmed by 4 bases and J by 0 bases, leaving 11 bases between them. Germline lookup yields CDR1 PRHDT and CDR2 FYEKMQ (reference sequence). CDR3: CASSSYGTSTDTQYF. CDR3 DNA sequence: TGTGCCAGCAGCTCTTACGGGACTAGCACAGATACGCAGTATTTT.

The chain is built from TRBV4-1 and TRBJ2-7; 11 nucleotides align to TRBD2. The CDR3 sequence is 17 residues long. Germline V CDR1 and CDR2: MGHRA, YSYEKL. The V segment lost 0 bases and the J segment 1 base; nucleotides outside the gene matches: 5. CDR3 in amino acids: CASSQDTLAGGSYEQYF. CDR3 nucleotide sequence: TGCGCCAGCAGCCAAGATACCCTAGCGGGAGGATCCTACGAGCAGTACTTC.

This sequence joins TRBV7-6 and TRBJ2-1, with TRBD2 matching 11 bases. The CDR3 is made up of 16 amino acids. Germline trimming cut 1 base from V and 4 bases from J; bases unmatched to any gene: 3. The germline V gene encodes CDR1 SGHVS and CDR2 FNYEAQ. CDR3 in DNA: TGTGCCAGCAGCTTAGGGGCTAGCGGGAGGTACAATGAGCAGTTCTTC. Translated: CASSLGASGRYNEQFF.

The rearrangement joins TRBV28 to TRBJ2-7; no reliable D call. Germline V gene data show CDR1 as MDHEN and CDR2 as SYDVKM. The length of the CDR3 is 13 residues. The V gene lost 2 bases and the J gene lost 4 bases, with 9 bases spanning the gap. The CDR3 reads CASSLANRYEQYF. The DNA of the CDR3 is TGTGCCAGCAGTTTAGCTAATAGGTACGAGCAGTACTTC. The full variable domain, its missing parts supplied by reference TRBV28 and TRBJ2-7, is DVKVTQSSRYLVKRTGEKVFLECVQDMDHENMFWYRQDPGLGLRLIYFSYDVKMKEKGDIPEGYSVSREKKERFSLILESASTNQTSMYLCASSLANRYEQYFGPGTRLTVT.